Detailed here is one T cell receptor beta chain. Its specificity is unknown. These data are taken from a study of cytomegalovirus exposure and HLA in healthy donors. The study's findings and limits: As was reported, the classifier diagnosed cytomegalovirus status with high specificity and sensitivity. Within the approximately 110 validation repertoires, first-cohort TCR clusters tended to co-occur, according to a later analysis.

TCRdb keeps only in-frame clones here, not all; method: immunoSEQ multiplex PCR. The table records 65,000 to 90,000 clones, 80% to 90% of them present only once. Among the 100 to 150 subjects of the validation cohort, separate from the approximately 660-subject first cohort, were the donors. V was trimmed by 1 base and J by 8 bases, leaving 15 bases between them. This CDR3 spans 15 amino acids. Per germline, CDR1 SNHLY and CDR2 FYNNEI. This chain joins TRBV2 and TRBJ2-1; maybe TRBD2 (5 bases). Sequenced material: PBMCs. The source is a woman aged 18 to 35 in good health and CMV-seropositive. The DNA of the CDR3 is TGTGCCAGCAGTGAAGAGACGGGATCTTTCGATGAGCAGTTCTTC. It translates to CASSEETGSFDEQFF.